This T cell receptor (beta chain) derives from a study of blood T cell repertoires in COVID-19. On the study more broadly: Sites in the United States, Italy and Spain provided acute and convalescent COVID-19 samples.

The V gene end was trimmed by 5 bases and the J gene end by 2 bases; junction bases not matched to a gene: 6. The CDR3 sequence is 14 residues long. CDR1 is SGHAT and CDR2 is FQDESV in the germline V gene (reference sequence). Authors' data handling: It was from reference gene primer amplification that nucleated cell counts were estimated. Using immunoSEQ multiplex PCR, the repertoire was profiled, and TCRdb retains in-frame clones only, with some absent. V and J calls and clone size are copied from that table; D and trimming were computed from the DNA. The sample has approximately 180,000 clones, 85% seen once. The study recruited people aged 18 to 89 years across around 23 US areas. Participant reports of clinical history set cohort assignment.

This sequence joins TRBV11-1 and TRBJ2-7; 7 bases are a match to TRBD1. Sequenced material: PBMCs or T cells enriched from blood (not recorded which). This clonotype was sampled from a man aged 40-49 years who had recovered from COVID-19. The DNA of the CDR3 is TGTGCCAGCAGCCTGGACAGGAACGCCTACGAGCAGTACTTC. Translated: CASSLDRNAYEQYF.